This TCR beta chain was captured in a study of vaccination and CD4 T cells after COVID-19. Scientists ran DNA taken from cultured CD4+ T cells through the Oncomine TCR Beta short-read assay for sequencing. From the PCR reads, TCRdb called clonotypes with MiXCR, one entry per CDR3 protein. The sample lists some 11,000 distinct CDR3 sequences, less than 80% occurring once. In germline, CDR1 is SGHVS, CDR2 FQNEAQ. The CDR3 contains 15 residues. V was pared by 5 bases and J by 7 bases, with 11 bases of the junction left unmatched. The treatment is: approximately 10-day PBMC culture with coronavirus spike peptide pools or control peptides (ViraFEST assay). Points from the study as a whole: A nonsignificant rise from approximately 21 to 38 was seen in the median number of SARS-CoV-2-reactive clonotypes.

This clonotype has just a few counts. Its antigen is not identified. This sequence joins TRBV7-8 and TRBJ1-5; TRBD1 matches 7 bases. This clonotype was obtained from a human donor who had recovered from COVID-19. The sample in question was CD4+ T cells from blood, cultured in vitro, obtained before SARS-CoV-2 vaccination. CDR3: CASSLSGQVGQPQHF. In nucleotides, the CDR3 is TGTGCCAGCAGCCTTAGCGGACAGGTGGGACAGCCCCAGCATTTT.